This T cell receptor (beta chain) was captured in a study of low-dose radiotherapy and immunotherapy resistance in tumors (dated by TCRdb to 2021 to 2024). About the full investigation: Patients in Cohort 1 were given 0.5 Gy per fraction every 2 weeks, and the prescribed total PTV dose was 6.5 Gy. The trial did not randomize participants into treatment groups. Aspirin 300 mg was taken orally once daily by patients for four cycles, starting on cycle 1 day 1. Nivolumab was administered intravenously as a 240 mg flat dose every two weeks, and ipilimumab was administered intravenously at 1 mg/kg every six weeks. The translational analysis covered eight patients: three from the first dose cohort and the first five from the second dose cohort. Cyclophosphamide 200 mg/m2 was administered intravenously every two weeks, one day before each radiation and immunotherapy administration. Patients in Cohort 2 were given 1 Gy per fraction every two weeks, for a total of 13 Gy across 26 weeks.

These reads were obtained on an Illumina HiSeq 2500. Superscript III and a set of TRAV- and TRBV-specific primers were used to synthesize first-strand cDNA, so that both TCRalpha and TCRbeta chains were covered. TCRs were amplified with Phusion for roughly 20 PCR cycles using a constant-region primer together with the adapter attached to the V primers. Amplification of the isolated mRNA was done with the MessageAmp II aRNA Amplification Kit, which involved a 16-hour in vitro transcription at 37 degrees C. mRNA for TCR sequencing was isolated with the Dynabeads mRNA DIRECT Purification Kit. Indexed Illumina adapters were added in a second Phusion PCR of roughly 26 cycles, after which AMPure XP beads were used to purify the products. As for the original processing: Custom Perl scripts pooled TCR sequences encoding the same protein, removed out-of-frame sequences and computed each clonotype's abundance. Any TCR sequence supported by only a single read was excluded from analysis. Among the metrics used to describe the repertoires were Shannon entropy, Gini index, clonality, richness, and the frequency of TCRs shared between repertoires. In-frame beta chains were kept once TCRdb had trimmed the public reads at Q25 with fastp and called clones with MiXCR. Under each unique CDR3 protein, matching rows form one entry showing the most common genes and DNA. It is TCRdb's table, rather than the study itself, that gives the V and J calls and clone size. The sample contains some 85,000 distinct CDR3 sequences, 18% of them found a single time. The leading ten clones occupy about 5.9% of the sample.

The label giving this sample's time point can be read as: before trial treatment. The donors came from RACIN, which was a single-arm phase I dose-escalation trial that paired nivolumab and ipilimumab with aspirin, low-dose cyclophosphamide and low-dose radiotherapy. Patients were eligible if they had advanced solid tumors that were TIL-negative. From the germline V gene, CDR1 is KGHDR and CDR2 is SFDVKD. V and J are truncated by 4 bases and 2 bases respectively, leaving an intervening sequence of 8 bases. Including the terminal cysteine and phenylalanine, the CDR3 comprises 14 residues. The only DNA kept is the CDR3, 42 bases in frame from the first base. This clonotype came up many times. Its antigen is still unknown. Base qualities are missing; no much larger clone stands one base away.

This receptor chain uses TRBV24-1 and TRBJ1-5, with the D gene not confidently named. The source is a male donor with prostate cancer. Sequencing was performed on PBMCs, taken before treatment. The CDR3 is CATSDRGGNQPQHF. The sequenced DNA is TGTGCCACCAGTGACAGAGGCGGCAATCAGCCCCAGCATTTT.